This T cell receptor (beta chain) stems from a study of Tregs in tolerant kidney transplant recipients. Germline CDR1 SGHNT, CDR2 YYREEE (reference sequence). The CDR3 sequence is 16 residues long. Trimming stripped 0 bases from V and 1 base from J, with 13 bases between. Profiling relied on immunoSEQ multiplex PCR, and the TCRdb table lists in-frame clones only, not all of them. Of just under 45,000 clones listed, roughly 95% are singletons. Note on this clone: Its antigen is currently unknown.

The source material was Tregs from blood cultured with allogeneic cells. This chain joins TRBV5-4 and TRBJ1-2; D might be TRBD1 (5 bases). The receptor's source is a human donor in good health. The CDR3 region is CASSLAGGRGNYGYTF. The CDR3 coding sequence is TGTGCCAGCAGCTTGGCCGGGGGGAGGGGTAACTATGGCTACACCTTC.